This T cell receptor (beta chain) stems from a study of blood T cell repertoires in COVID-19. This CDR3 spans 15 amino acids. Germline CDR1 is SGHTA and CDR2 is FQGTGA. Trimming took 2 bases from V and 2 from J; bases not matched to a gene: 6. Each participant's cohort was designated according to participant-reported clinical history. In the original workflow: Amplified reference gene primers provided the basis for estimating nucleated cell counts. Sequencing was performed with immunoSEQ multiplex PCR; in TCRdb, only in-frame clones are kept and a portion is missing. The DNA gave D and trimming, while V, J and clone size come from that table. The sample has roughly 140,000 clones; under 90% are singletons.

J is TRBJ2-7 and V is TRBV7-3; 7 positions match TRBD1. Source material: PBMCs or T cells enriched from blood (not recorded which). This clonotype originated in a man aged 50 or older in a cohort exposed to, infected with or recovered from COVID-19 (not recorded which). The DNA of the CDR3 is TGTGCCAGCAGCTTAGGGTCGGGACAGACCTACGAGCAGTACTTC. As protein: CASSLGSGQTYEQYF.